These 25 T cell receptor beta chains came from one sample sequenced in a study of T-cell reconstitution after alpha-beta-depleted transplantation in children. Preparing the TCRbeta library involved the use of unique molecular identifiers. TCRdb fed the PCR reads into MiXCR, producing one record per CDR3 protein. The sample contains over 300,000 distinct CDR3 sequences, about a tenth of which appear only once. The sample here was PBMCs from the stem cell graft donor, taken from the stem cell graft. The receptors shown here come from a human donor who donated a stem cell graft to a child with acute lymphoblastic leukemia.

This clonotype was counted at least ten times. The gene calls are TRBV10-2 and TRBJ2-7; 8 nucleotides line up with TRBD2. Per germline, CDR1 WSHSY and CDR2 SAAADI. The CDR3 consists of 13 residues. With 2 bases clipped from V and 3 bases from J, the junction kept 0 bases outside the gene matches. CDR3: CASSESGGYEQYF. In nucleotides, the CDR3 is TGCGCCAGCAGTGAGAGCGGGGGCTACGAGCAGTACTTC.

This clonotype was recorded many times. V usage is TRBV20-1 and J usage is TRBJ2-2, with D tentatively TRBD2 (5 bases). The CDR3 covers 15 residues. V was trimmed by 3 bases and J by 0 bases, leaving 11 bases between them. Germline assignment: CDR1 DFQATT and CDR2 SNEGSKA (reference sequence). The CDR3 nucleotides are TGCAGTGCTAGTTCGGCGGGCGCGAACACCGGGGAGCTGTTTTTT. Translating gives CSASSAGANTGELFF.

The rearrangement uses TRBV5-6 and TRBJ2-1; TRBD2 agrees at 10 bases. The trim removed 4 bases at V and 4 bases at J, leaving 17 bases unmatched. CDR3 size: 19 residues. Germline loops: CDR1 SGHDT, CDR2 YYEEEE. The CDR3 sequence: CASSDPGTSDEGIYNEQFF. In nucleotides, the CDR3 is TGTGCCAGCAGCGACCCCGGGACTAGCGACGAGGGGATTTACAATGAGCAGTTCTTC.

The chain carries TRBV27 and TRBJ2-3; D may be TRBD2 (5 bases). Trimming stripped 6 bases from V and 4 bases from J, with 14 bases between. The CDR3 extends over 14 amino acids. In germline, CDR1 is MNHEY, CDR2 SMNVEV (reference sequence). CDR3 DNA: TGTGCCAGCAGGGAGGTTGCCGAACCAGATACGCAGTATTTT. This codes for CASREVAEPDTQYF.

This clonotype was detected only a few times. This chain connects TRBV7-3 to TRBJ2-1; 12 bases match TRBD2. After removal of 4 bases from V and 5 bases from J, the junction contained 3 bases not matched to a gene. Germline CDR1 reads SGHTA; CDR2 reads FQGTGA. This CDR3 region has 15 residues. CDR3 DNA sequence: TGTGCCAGCAGCTCCGGACTAGCGGGAAACAATGAGCAGTTCTTC. Translating gives CASSSGLAGNNEQFF.

This clonotype has just a few counts. The rearrangement uses TRBV3-1 and TRBJ2-7, with 13 bases that match TRBD2. Germline CDR1 LGHDT, CDR2 YNNKEL (reference sequence). The junction had 6 bases not matched to a gene; V was cut back by 5 bases and J by 5 bases. The CDR3 has 15 residues. The DNA of the CDR3 is TGTGCCAGCAGCATACTAGCGGGAGGGCACCACGAGCAGTACTTC. It encodes CASSILAGGHHEQYF.

The V gene is TRBV27, the J gene TRBJ2-1; 9 nucleotides align to TRBD2. J was trimmed by 8 bases and V by 6 bases; bases with no gene match: 11. Germline assignment: CDR1 MNHEY and CDR2 SMNVEV (reference sequence). The CDR3 has 15 residues. CDR3 in DNA: TGTGCCAGCAGCCCGGGACTAGCCCCCGGGGATGAGCAGTTCTTC. This encodes CASSPGLAPGDEQFF.

The V and J genes are TRBV4-1 and TRBJ2-3; 8 positions agree with TRBD2. The CDR3 contains 16 residues. CDR1 is MGHRA, CDR2 YSYEKL, per germline. The J segment lost 5 bases and the V segment lost 4 bases, leaving 11 bases of the junction unmatched. The CDR3 loop reads CASSRTGGREGDTQYF. The CDR3 DNA follows: TGCGCCAGCAGCCGAACAGGAGGTCGGGAGGGAGATACGCAGTATTTT.

The CDR3 bases are TGTGCCAGCAGCCCACAAGGACTAGCGGGATTTCAAGAGACCCAGTACTTC. As protein: CASSPQGLAGFQETQYF. The rearrangement joins TRBV7-2 to TRBJ2-5; 12 bases agree with TRBD2. The V gene's germline CDR1 is SGHTA and CDR2 FQGNSA. This CDR3 is built from 17 residues. J was trimmed by 2 bases and V by 5 bases; bases with no gene match: 9.

This sequence joins TRBV4-3 and TRBJ2-2; the match to TRBD1 covers 9 bases. CDR3 length: 15 amino acids. Germline CDR1 and CDR2: LGHNA and YSLEER. The V and J ends lost 4 bases and 6 bases, in that order; junction bases with no gene match: 6. In DNA, the CDR3 is TGCGCCAGCAGCCGAGGACAGGGGCGGGCCGGGGAGCTGTTTTTT. This encodes CASSRGQGRAGELFF.

This clonotype was observed a handful of times. This chain links TRBV15 with TRBJ2-7; 8 nucleotides line up with TRBD1. CDR3 size: 12 residues. Germline trimming cut 6 bases from V and 3 bases from J; bases unmatched to any gene: 1. Germline V lookup: CDR1 LNHNV, CDR2 YYDKDF (reference sequence). The CDR3 DNA sequence: TGTGCCACCAGGGGGACAGGCTACGAGCAGTACTTC. Amino acids: CATRGTGYEQYF.

This clonotype was found a few times. The chain links TRBV7-9 to TRBJ2-2; D remains ambiguous. V was clipped by 3 bases and J by 4 bases, with 12 bases between them. The CDR3 extends over 15 amino acids. Looked up from germline, CDR1 is SEHNR and CDR2 is FQNEAQ (reference sequence). The CDR3 DNA sequence: TGTGCCAGCAGCTTTGGGCCCGAGGTCACCGGGGAGCTGTTTTTT. Encoded protein: CASSFGPEVTGELFF.

This sequence joins TRBV10-2 and TRBJ1-5; no firm D call. Trimming cost V 6 bases and J 2 bases, with 8 bases left between them. Germline loops: CDR1 WSHSY, CDR2 SAAADI. The CDR3 sequence is 13 residues long. The CDR3 spells CASRSLGNQPQHF. CDR3 DNA sequence: TGCGCCAGCAGGTCGCTAGGCAATCAGCCCCAGCATTTT.

The table lists this clonotype with a few counts. The V call is TRBV7-9, the J call TRBJ2-5; TRBD1 matches at 7 bases. The V and J ends lost 0 bases and 3 bases, in that order; junction bases with no gene match: 4. This CDR3 spans 15 amino acids. CDR1 is SEHNR and CDR2 is FQNEAQ in the germline V gene (reference sequence). The CDR3 loop is CASSLAFGTEETQYF. The DNA of the CDR3 is TGTGCCAGCAGCTTAGCCTTCGGGACAGAAGAGACCCAGTACTTC.

This clonotype came up many times. DNA for the CDR3: TGTGCCAGCAGCTTAACTAGAAACACCGGGGAGCTGTTTTTT. Amino acids: CASSLTRNTGELFF. This chain uses TRBV11-2 with TRBJ2-2, with a possible D match to TRBD2 (5 bases). Trimming removed 2 bases from V and 2 bases from J, with 6 bases in between. Germline values: CDR1 SGHAT, CDR2 FQNNGV. This CDR3 region has 14 residues.

This clonotype was seen more than once but under ten times. V gene TRBV7-2 combines with J gene TRBJ2-5, with 7 nucleotides matching TRBD2. The length of the CDR3 is 15 residues. Germline-derived CDR1 and CDR2 are SGHTA and FQGNSA. Germline trimming cut 1 base from V and 3 bases from J; bases unmatched to any gene: 5. CDR3 sequence reads: CASSLVGTNEETQYF. CDR3 coding DNA: TGTGCCAGCAGCTTAGTCGGGACTAACGAAGAGACCCAGTACTTC.

J is TRBJ1-5 and V is TRBV24-1, with D uncertain. With 1 base removed from V and 1 base from J, the gap between germline ends came to 7 bases. The germline V gene has CDR1 KGHDR and CDR2 SFDVKD. The CDR3 consists of 15 residues. For the CDR3, the DNA is TGTGCCACCAGTGATTTAAGACCGAGCAATCAGCCCCAGCATTTT. It codes for CATSDLRPSNQPQHF.

In this sample, this clonotype turned up a few times. J is TRBJ2-3 and V is TRBV9; unclear D gene. There are 14 residues in the CDR3. V was pared by 0 bases and J by 6 bases, with 11 bases between. Germline loops: CDR1 SGDLS, CDR2 YYNGEE. The CDR3 here is CASSVEPRWDTQYF. The CDR3 coding sequence is TGTGCCAGCAGCGTAGAACCTCGGTGGGATACGCAGTATTTT. Full variable domain (missing parts from reference TRBV9 and TRBJ2-3): DSGVTQTPKHLITATGQRVTLRCSPRSGDLSVYWYQQSLDQGLQFLIQYYNGEERAKGNILERFSAQQFPDLHSELNLSSLELGDSALYFCASSVEPRWDTQYFGPGTRLTVL.

In its sample, this clonotype was seen a few times. The chain carries TRBV4-1 and TRBJ2-7; 7 bases fit TRBD2. CDR3 length equals 14 residues. Germline values: CDR1 MGHRA, CDR2 YSYEKL. J was trimmed by 2 bases and V by 2 bases; bases with no gene match: 3. CDR3 sequence: CASSQTSVTYEQYF. Written as DNA, the CDR3 is TGCGCCAGCAGCCAAACTAGCGTAACCTACGAGCAGTACTTC.

The gene calls are TRBV20-1 and TRBJ2-7; 12 bases are shared with TRBD2. The CDR3 is 14 amino acids. Germline CDR1 DFQATT, CDR2 SNEGSKA (reference sequence). The V segment lost 5 bases and the J segment 7 bases; nucleotides outside the gene matches: 9. The CDR3 bases are TGCAGTGCTGCCCTAGCGGGAGGGAAATGGGAGCAGTACTTC. Protein: CSAALAGGKWEQYF.

This rearrangement joins TRBV6-2 or TRBV6-3 to TRBJ2-2; 7 bases line up with TRBD1. Germline assignment: CDR1 MNHEY and CDR2 SVGEGT. V lost 5 bases and J lost 5; bases outside the gene matches: 8. The CDR3 runs 15 residues. The CDR3 sequence is CASSKGQLPTGELFF. CDR3 bases: TGTGCCAGCAGTAAGGGACAGCTACCTACCGGGGAGCTGTTTTTT.

This clonotype turned up a few times. The chain links TRBV7-2 to TRBJ2-5; D uncertain. Germline V gene lookup returns CDR1 SGHTA and CDR2 FQGNSA. CDR3 length equals 13 residues. With 1 base removed from V and 5 bases from J, the gap between germline ends came to 8 bases. CDR3 sequence: CASSLGSEETQYF. The CDR3 DNA is TGTGCCAGCAGCTTAGGTTCGGAGGAGACCCAGTACTTC. The full variable domain, its missing parts supplied by reference TRBV7-2 and TRBJ2-5, is GAGVSQSPSNKVTEKGKDVELRCDPISGHTALYWYRQSLGQGLEFLIYFQGNSAPDKSGLPSDRFSAERTGGSVSTLTIQRTQQEDSAVYLCASSLGSEETQYFGPGTRLLVL.

This rearrangement joins TRBV20-1 to TRBJ2-7; 13 bases are a match to TRBD2. V was clipped by 3 bases and J by 5 bases; unmatched bases: 4. CDR3 size: 14 residues. Per germline, CDR1 DFQATT and CDR2 SNEGSKA (reference sequence). Here the CDR3 reads CSARTGTSGNEQYF. CDR3 DNA: TGCAGTGCTAGGACCGGGACTAGCGGGAACGAGCAGTACTTC.

This clonotype was recorded a few times. The genes are TRBV6-2 or TRBV6-3 and TRBJ2-1, with D hard to call. CDR1 MNHEY and CDR2 SVGEGT come from the germline V gene. The ends were cut back, 4 bases at V and 6 bases at J, with 7 bases in the middle. The CDR3 is 12 amino acids. The CDR3 loop reads CASSWFGNEQFF. The CDR3 DNA sequence: TGTGCCAGCAGTTGGTTCGGCAATGAGCAGTTCTTC.

This chain uses TRBV4-2 with TRBJ2-1; 8 positions agree with TRBD2. CDR3 length: 13 amino acids. V lost 3 bases, J lost 10 bases, and 5 bases stayed unmatched. Germline loops: CDR1 LGHNA, CDR2 YNFKEQ. The CDR3 region has the DNA TGTGCCAGCAGCCACACTATAGCGGGAGAGCAGTTCTTC. Translated: CASSHTIAGEQFF.